This TCR beta chain was captured by sequencing in a study of beta chain features in type 1 diabetes. Expressed TCRB transcripts were sequenced because the isolated RNA had all been reverse transcribed beforehand. The data were produced by immunoSEQ multiplex PCR, yet TCRdb's version contains in-frame clones alone and is incomplete. The sample lists 300,000 or so clones, roughly 8% occurring once. Study-wide results and caveats: Patients and controls would share equally any PCR tilt toward shorter templates.

About this clone itself: Its antigen is not known.

Trimming left V 0 bases short and J 0 bases short, with 9 bases between. The CDR3 is made up of 15 amino acids. Looked up from germline, CDR1 is LGHNA and CDR2 is YSLEER. This sequence originates from a woman aged 18-30 years in good health. The J gene is TRBJ2-7, the V gene TRBV4-3, with no clear D. The sample comprised central memory CD4+ T cells from blood. CDR3 in amino acids: CASSQEVIRSYEQYF. The CDR3 nucleotides read TGCGCCAGCAGCCAAGAGGTAATTCGCTCCTACGAGCAGTACTTC.